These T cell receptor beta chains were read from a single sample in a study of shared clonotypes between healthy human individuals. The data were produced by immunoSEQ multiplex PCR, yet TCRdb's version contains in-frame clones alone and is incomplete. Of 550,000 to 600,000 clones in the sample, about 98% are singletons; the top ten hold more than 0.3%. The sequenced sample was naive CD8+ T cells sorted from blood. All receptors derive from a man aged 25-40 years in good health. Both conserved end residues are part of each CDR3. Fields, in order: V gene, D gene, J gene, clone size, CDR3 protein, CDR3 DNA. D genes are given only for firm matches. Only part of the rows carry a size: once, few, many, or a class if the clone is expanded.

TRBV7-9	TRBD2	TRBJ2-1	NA	CASSLVGLADNEQFF	TGTGCCAGCAGCTTAGTAGGACTAGCGGACAATGAGCAGTTCTTC
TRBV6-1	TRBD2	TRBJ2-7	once	CASSESSGTNYEQYF	TGTGCCAGCAGTGAATCTAGCGGGACGAACTACGAGCAGTACTTC
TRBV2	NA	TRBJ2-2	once	CASSEVNRLLNTGELFF	TGTGCCAGCAGTGAAGTCAATAGACTCCTGAACACCGGGGAGCTGTTTTTT
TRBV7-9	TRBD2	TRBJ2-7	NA	CASSLSSGGLSYEQYF	TGTGCCAGCAGCTTATCCTCGGGGGGACTTTCCTACGAGCAGTACTTC
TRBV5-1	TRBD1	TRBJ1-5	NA	CASSLGQGGNQPQHF	TGCGCCAGCAGCTTGGGACAGGGAGGCAATCAGCCCCAGCATTTT
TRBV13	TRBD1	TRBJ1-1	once	CASSLQGGTEAFF	TGTGCCAGCAGCTTACAGGGGGGCACTGAAGCTTTCTTT
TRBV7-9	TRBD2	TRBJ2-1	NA	CASSWLADHEQFF	TGTGCCAGCAGCTGGCTAGCGGATCATGAGCAGTTCTTC
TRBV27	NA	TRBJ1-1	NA	CASSLVPNTEAFF	TGTGCCAGCAGTTTAGTTCCGAACACTGAAGCTTTCTTT
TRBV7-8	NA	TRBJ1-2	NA	CASSPGGLGGYTF	TGTGCCAGCAGCCCTGGGGGGTTGGGCGGCTACACCTTC
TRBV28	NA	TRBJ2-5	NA	CASSLPEETQYF	TGTGCCAGCAGTCTCCCAGAAGAGACCCAGTACTTC
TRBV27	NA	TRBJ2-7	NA	CASSLSPPRVGRRPLYF	TGTGCCAGCAGTTTATCCCCCCCTAGAGTCGGACGTAGGCCGTTGTACTTC
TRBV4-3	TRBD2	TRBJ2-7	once	CASSQGREGYEQYF	TGCGCCAGCAGCCAAGGGCGGGAGGGGTACGAGCAGTACTTC
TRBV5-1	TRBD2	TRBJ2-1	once	CASELAGGLNEQFF	TGCGCCAGCGAACTAGCGGGAGGGTTAAATGAGCAGTTCTTC
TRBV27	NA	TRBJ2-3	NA	CASSLRGDTQYF	TGTGCCAGCAGTTTGAGGGGGGATACGCAGTATTTT
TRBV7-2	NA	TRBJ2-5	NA	CASSFTGLQETQYF	TGTGCCAGCAGCTTTACAGGCCTCCAAGAGACCCAGTACTTC
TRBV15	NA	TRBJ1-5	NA	CATSRQGIGSNQPQHF	TGTGCCACCAGCAGACAGGGAATTGGTAGCAATCAGCCCCAGCATTTT
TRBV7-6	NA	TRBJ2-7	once	CASSGRGTNYEQYF	TGTGCCAGCAGCGGCCGGGGAACCAACTACGAGCAGTACTTC
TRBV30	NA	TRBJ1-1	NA	CAWTERGFEAFF	TGTGCCTGGACGGAAAGGGGGTTTGAAGCTTTCTTT
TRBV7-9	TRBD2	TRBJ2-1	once	CASSSTGLGSPVEQFF	TGTGCCAGCAGCTCGACGGGACTAGGATCCCCCGTTGAGCAGTTCTTC
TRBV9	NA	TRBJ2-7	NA	CASNVNGGNSYEQYF	TGTGCCAGCAACGTGAATGGGGGCAACTCCTACGAGCAGTACTTC
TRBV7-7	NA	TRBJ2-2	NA	CASRGDLNTGELFF	TGTGCTAGCAGAGGGGACTTGAACACCGGGGAGCTGTTTTTT
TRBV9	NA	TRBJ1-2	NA	CASSTPIVF	TGTGCCAGCAGCACCCCGATTGTCTTC
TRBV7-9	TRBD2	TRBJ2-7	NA	CASSFTSGRLYEQYF	TGTGCCAGCAGCTTTACTAGCGGGAGGCTGTACGAGCAGTACTTC
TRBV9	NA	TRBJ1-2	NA	CASYDRRGYTF	TGTGCCAGCTACGATAGGCGCGGCTACACCTTC
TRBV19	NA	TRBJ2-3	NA	CASSLLAGDTQYF	TGTGCCAGTAGTCTACTAGCTGGAGATACGCAGTATTTT
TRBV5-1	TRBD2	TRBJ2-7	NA	CASSLRGRSIDEQYF	TGCGCCAGCAGCCTGCGCGGGAGGTCTATCGACGAGCAGTACTTC
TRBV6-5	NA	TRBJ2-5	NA	CASSGGRETQYF	TGTGCCAGCAGTGGGGGTCGGGAGACCCAGTACTTC
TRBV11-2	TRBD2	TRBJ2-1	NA	CASSGLAGLYNEQFF	TGTGCCAGCAGCGGACTAGCGGGACTCTACAATGAGCAGTTCTTC
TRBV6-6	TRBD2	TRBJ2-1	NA	CASSYSLAGDNEQFF	TGTGCCAGCAGTTACAGCCTAGCGGGGGACAATGAGCAGTTCTTC
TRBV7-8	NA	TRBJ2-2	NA	CASSLASGANTGELFF	TGTGCCAGCAGCTTAGCTTCCGGGGCGAACACCGGGGAGCTGTTTTTT
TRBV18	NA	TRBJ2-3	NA	CASSPPQTLSTDTQYF	TGTGCCAGCTCACCACCCCAGACCCTCAGCACAGATACGCAGTATTTT
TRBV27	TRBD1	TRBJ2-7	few	CASSYRQGGYEQYF	TGTGCCAGCAGTTATCGACAGGGGGGATACGAGCAGTACTTC
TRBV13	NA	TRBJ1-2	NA	CASSLGAGTARGGTF	TGTGCCAGCAGCTTAGGGGCGGGGACGGCGCGAGGTGGCACCTTC
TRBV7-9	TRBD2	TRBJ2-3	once	CASSFSGASTDTQYF	TGTGCCAGCAGCTTTAGCGGGGCTAGCACAGATACGCAGTATTTT
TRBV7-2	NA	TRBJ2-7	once	CASSLGREFGYEQYF	TGTGCCAGCAGCTTAGGTCGGGAGTTCGGGTACGAGCAGTACTTC
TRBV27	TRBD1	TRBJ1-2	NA	CASSLSTGTGGYTF	TGTGCCAGCAGTTTGTCGACAGGGACGGGAGGCTACACCTTC
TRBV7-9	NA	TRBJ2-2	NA	CASSVNFGGGELFF	TGTGCCAGCAGCGTCAACTTCGGAGGCGGGGAGCTGTTTTTT
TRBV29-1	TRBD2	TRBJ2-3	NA	CSVATSGIADTQYF	TGCAGCGTTGCCACTAGCGGGATAGCAGATACGCAGTATTTT
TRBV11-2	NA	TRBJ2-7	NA	CASSFSGIDEQYF	TGTGCCAGCAGCTTCTCGGGTATCGACGAGCAGTACTTC
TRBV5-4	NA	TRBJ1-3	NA	CASSFRGGNTIYF	TGTGCCAGCAGCTTTCGAGGAGGGAACACCATATATTTT
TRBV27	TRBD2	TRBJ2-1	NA	CASSLPGLAGGRNEQFF	TGTGCCAGCAGTTTACCTGGCCTAGCGGGAGGGCGGAATGAGCAGTTCTTC
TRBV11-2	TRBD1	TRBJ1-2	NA	CASTLDRGYGYTF	TGTGCCAGCACCCTAGACAGGGGCTATGGCTACACCTTC
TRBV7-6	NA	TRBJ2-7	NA	CASSLSRPGYEQYF	TGTGCCAGCAGCTTATCTCGCCCGGGATACGAGCAGTACTTC
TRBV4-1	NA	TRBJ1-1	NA	CASSPDANTEAFF	TGCGCCAGCAGCCCGGACGCTAACACTGAAGCTTTCTTT
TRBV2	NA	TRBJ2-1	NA	CASIGGASDNEQFF	TGTGCCAGCATTGGGGGGGCGTCAGACAATGAGCAGTTCTTC
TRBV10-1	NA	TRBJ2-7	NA	CATSPGTATYEQYF	TGCGCCACAAGCCCCGGGACTGCGACCTACGAGCAGTACTTC